A selection of T cell receptor beta chains follows, all from one sample in a study of CD8+ T cells in alopecia areata. The protocol was immunoSEQ multiplex PCR, while the TCRdb copy is restricted to in-frame clones and leaves out a portion. The repertoire consists of under 200,000 clones, with less than 80% occurring once and the leading ten covering 14%. The input for sequencing was CD4+ T cells sorted from blood, taken at week 24, from a patient treated with tofacitinib. These receptors were obtained from a human donor with alopecia areata. CDR3s include the opening cysteine and the closing phenylalanine or tryptophan.

16,TRBV18,TRBJ2-5,CASSPPLRQSQETQYF
12,TRBV10-3,TRBJ1-5,CAISESGYPQHF
15,TRBV11-1,TRBJ1-2,CASSPREDRFYGYTF
13,TRBV30,TRBJ1-1,CAWIGQPNTEAFF
11,TRBV29-1,TRBJ2-4,CSVESPTIQYF
12,TRBV15,TRBJ1-5,CATRVGDQPQHF
12,TRBV2,TRBJ1-2,CASSVSGSGYTF
18,TRBV9,TRBJ2-7,CASSVAPARGGGYNEQYF
15,TRBV5-1,TRBJ2-5,CASSAVTGQQETQYF
16,TRBV5-1,TRBJ2-6,CASNRDRGFGANVLTF
15,TRBV2,TRBJ1-2,CASSGGVRSPYGYTF
14,TRBV15,TRBJ1-2,CATSREVGGYGYTF
13,TRBV14,TRBJ2-3,CASSQELGDTQYF
15,TRBV5-1,TRBJ1-6,CASSLEDSYNSPLHF
13,TRBV29-1,TRBJ2-7,CSVESGRGYEQYF
16,TRBV30,TRBJ1-5,CAWSTSGGVSNQPQHF
14,TRBV4-1,TRBJ2-1,CASSQVPSINEQFF
15,TRBV5-1,TRBJ2-7,CASSLGGTVSYEQYF
16,TRBV4-1,TRBJ2-6,CASSQPTEAGANVLTF
16,TRBV27,TRBJ1-1,CASRDTPGLKNTEAFF
14,TRBV4-1,TRBJ2-3,CASSLLPHTDTQYF
14,TRBV7-6,TRBJ2-5,CASSPLRGSETQYF
16,TRBV4-1,TRBJ2-7,CASSQDVAGGSYEQYF
13,TRBV4-1,TRBJ2-5,CASSHPGYETQYF